There are a few counts of the clone carrying this TCR beta chain. This sample includes further DNA sequences coding for the same CDR3. Memory CD4+ cells were the fraction left after CD45RA+ naive selection. These data come from a study of shared clonotypes between healthy human individuals. CDR1 is SQVTM, CDR2 ANQGSEA, per germline. The CDR3 has 11 amino acids. Here immunoSEQ multiplex PCR was the method, and the copy in TCRdb shows in-frame clones only, minus some. Here the sample spans about 1 million clones, more than 65% being singletons. This chain connects TRBV29-1 to TRBJ2-3, with D possibly TRBD2 on 6 matching bases. The TCR was taken from a man younger than 30 in good health. The sample was memory CD4+ T cells sorted from blood. This sample's subset: CD45RA-negative fraction. The CDR3 DNA reads as TGCAGTGGAGGGGTATCGGATACGCAGTATTTT. As protein: CSGGVSDTQYF.